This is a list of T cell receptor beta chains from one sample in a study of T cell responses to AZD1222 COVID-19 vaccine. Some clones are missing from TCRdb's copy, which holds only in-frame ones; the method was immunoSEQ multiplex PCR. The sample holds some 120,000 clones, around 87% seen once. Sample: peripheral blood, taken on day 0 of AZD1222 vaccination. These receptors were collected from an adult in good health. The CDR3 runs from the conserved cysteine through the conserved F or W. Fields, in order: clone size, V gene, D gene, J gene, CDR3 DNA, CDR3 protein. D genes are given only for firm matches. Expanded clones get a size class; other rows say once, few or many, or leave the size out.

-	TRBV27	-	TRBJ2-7	TGTGCCAGCAGCTCGGGACGGAGCTACGAGCAGTACTTC	CASSSGRSYEQYF
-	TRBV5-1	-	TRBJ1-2	TGCGCCAGCAGCTTAGACAGGATCTATGGCTACACCTTC	CASSLDRIYGYTF
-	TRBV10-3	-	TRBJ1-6	TGTGCCATCAGTGGTCGACAGACAAATTCACCCCTCCACTTT	CAISGRQTNSPLHF
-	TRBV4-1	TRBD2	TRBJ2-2	TGCGCCAGCAGCCCTAGCGGGGGGGCGGGCACCGGGGAGCTGTTTTTT	CASSPSGGAGTGELFF
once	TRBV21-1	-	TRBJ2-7	TGTGCCAGCAGCAACCGGGACAGGGGTTACGAGCAGTACTTC	CASSNRDRGYEQYF
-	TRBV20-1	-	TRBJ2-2	TGCAGTGCTAGTTATCCTGGGACCGGGGAGCTGTTTTTT	CSASYPGTGELFF
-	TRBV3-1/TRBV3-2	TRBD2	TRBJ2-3	TGTGCCAGCAGCCAGCGGGGGGAACGCACAGATACGCAGTATTTT	CASSQRGERTDTQYF
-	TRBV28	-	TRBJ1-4	TGTGCCAGCAGTATACAGCCGAATGAAAAACTGTTTTTT	CASSIQPNEKLFF
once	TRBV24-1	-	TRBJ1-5	TGTGCCACCAGTATTACAGATTATAGCAATCAGCCCCAGCATTTT	CATSITDYSNQPQHF
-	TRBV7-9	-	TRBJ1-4	TGTGCCAGCAGCTTCACGGGCTGGAAACTGTTTTTT	CASSFTGWKLFF
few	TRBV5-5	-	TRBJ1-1	TGTGCCAGCAGCTTGGTGTCTGGGCCGAACACTGAAGCTTTCTTT	CASSLVSGPNTEAFF
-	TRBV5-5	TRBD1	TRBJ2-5	TGTGCCAGCAGCAGGACAGGGGAAGAGACCCAGTACTTC	CASSRTGEETQYF
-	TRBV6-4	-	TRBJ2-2	TGTGCCAGCAGTGAGGTGCCGGGGGTGAACACCGGGGAGCTGTTTTTT	CASSEVPGVNTGELFF
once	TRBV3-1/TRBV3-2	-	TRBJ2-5	TGTGCCAGCAGCCAAGAGAAAACAGGGAACCAAGAGACCCAGTACTTC	CASSQEKTGNQETQYF
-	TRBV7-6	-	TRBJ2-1	TGTGCCAGCAGCTTATCGACTAGTCTCCTCGTCAATGAGCAGTTCTTC	CASSLSTSLLVNEQFF
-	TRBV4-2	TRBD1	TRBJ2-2	TGTGCCAGCAGCCGCGGGACAGGGGTGACCGGGGAGCTGTTTTTT	CASSRGTGVTGELFF
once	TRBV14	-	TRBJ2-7	TGTGCCAGCAGCCAAGATACCCCTGGGCGTGACAGGTCATCCTACGAGCAGTACTTC	CASSQDTPGRDRSSYEQYF
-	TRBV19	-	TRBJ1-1	TGTGCCAGTAGTATGTTCGGCAGAAACACTGAAGCTTTCTTT	CASSMFGRNTEAFF
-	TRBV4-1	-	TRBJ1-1	TGCGCCAGCAGCCCGACGGGGAGCGGGGTCGCTGAAGCTTTCTTT	CASSPTGSGVAEAFF
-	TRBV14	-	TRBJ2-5	TGTGCCAGCAGCCAAGATGATCGAGAGACCCAGTACTTC	CASSQDDRETQYF
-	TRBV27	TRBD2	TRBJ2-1	TGTGCCAGCAGTTTATTCCACCCGGGACTAGCGGGGTACAATGAGCAGTTCTTC	CASSLFHPGLAGYNEQFF
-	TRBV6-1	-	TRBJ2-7	TGTGCCAGCAGTGAATACGATGCCTACGAGCAGTACTTC	CASSEYDAYEQYF